This T cell receptor (beta chain) is drawn from a study of cytomegalovirus exposure and HLA in healthy donors (TCRdb year 2017). As for the study more broadly: According to an earlier analysis of a few hundred of the donors, about 190 million T cells yielded some 120 million unique TCR beta sequences and 250 to 350 Gb of sequence data. Roughly 300 gigabases of sequencing data and some 85 million unique TCR sequences were included in an early release covering 550 to 800 HLA-typed donors. Of the roughly 390 genotyped donors, 65% to 90% fell in the genetic ancestry cluster associated with self-reported Caucasian donors. The study was designed to test whether signatures of past pathogen exposure could be identified by cataloging public T cell receptors. The T cell repertoires of several hundred subjects were profiled by immunosequencing and related to cytomegalovirus serostatus. Along with the roughly 710-subject first cohort, a separate validation cohort of roughly 110 different subjects was used. High-throughput TCR immunosequencing, statistical association of individual TCRs with disease status, and machine learning were combined to predict cytomegalovirus infection status. A later analysis re-examined previously published TCR beta repertoires from over 500 donors and added high-resolution HLA genotyping to investigate patterns of TCR occurrence. Rather than using new phenotypic data, the later analysis identified candidate immune exposures from TCR beta sequences and from how often those sequences occurred across donors. An earlier analysis of 587 of the donors applied high-throughput TCR beta sequencing to assess whether each TCR beta V gene segment acted as functional or pseudogenic. Donor age, sex, ethnicity and CMV serostatus were compiled alongside the repertoire data. A later genetic analysis used genome-wide SNP genotypes for about 65% of the 666 donors, treating that subset as a discovery cohort. All discovery cohort repertoires had been generated using a single sequencing platform. HLA typing covered class I and class II loci at four-digit resolution. Typing coverage varied by locus: roughly 620-640 donors for A, B, C, DRB1 and DQB1; 500 to 550 for DQA1; more than 600 for DPA1; about 450 for DPB1. Roughly 5 DR-DQ haplotypes were handled as single units for association and clustering because linkage in the cohort was strong. Among 300 to 500 genotyped donors of the cohort, an average of approximately 240,000 unique TCR beta nucleotide sequences was sequenced per donor, of which about 18% were non-productive. Results the study describes overall, beyond this receptor: In a later analysis, the rate of TCR association differed among HLA loci, with DRB1 alleles having the most associated TCRs and HLA-C alleles having the fewest. At a false discovery rate of 0.05, a later analysis linked 15,000 to 20,000 TCR beta sequences to specific HLA alleles. Compared with equally common non-associated chains, HLA-associated TCR beta chains in a later analysis were more clonally expanded and had lower generation probabilities. In a later analysis, several top co-occurrence clusters were reported to appear linked to parvovirus B19, influenza, CMV and Epstein-Barr virus. Correlated functional status among segregating V segments might be attributable to linkage disequilibrium, but an unknown experimental factor could not be ruled out. Assigning TCR associations to individual alleles was difficult when HLA alleles, especially DR and DQ, strongly co-occurred. Most CMV-associated TCR beta chains appeared to be HLA-restricted in a later analysis, and the HLA associations seemed to be driven largely by CMV exposure. In a later genetic analysis, fewer N-insertions in productive TCRs were reported among donors in an Asian-associated ancestry cluster than the roughly 700-donor mean. An earlier analysis of some 590 of the donors showed that most TCR beta V segments appeared in productive rearrangements either about 87% or about 30% of the time, which broadly matched IMGT annotations. A further reported finding was that TCR beta sequences accurately predicted the HLA-A and HLA-B alleles for most subjects in the first cohort. The cohort was sequenced for TCR beta chains only, and without alpha or paired-chain data the features that could be detected were limited. While some public TCRs were present in many individuals, most TCR sequences turned up only very rarely across donors. HLA typing was unavailable for some donors at each locus, so association tests used only the typed subset. V-gene and J-gene trimming of TCR beta chains was associated with a missense DCLRE1C variant in a later genetic analysis, and the association was replicated in an independent cohort. Immune exposure information for the cohort was limited to CMV serostatus. Because counts were too low, about 15 rarely observed V segments, including chromosome 9 orphons, were left out of the earlier analysis of 500 to 750 of the donors. A total of fewer than 200 TCR beta chains were listed by the study as associated with cytomegalovirus. Sequencing depth was assumed to be roughly uniform across donors in the presence/absence analyses, though that assumption may not hold. The classifier was reported to diagnose cytomegalovirus status with high specificity and sensitivity in both the original cohort and the validation cohort. Because the 87-base-pair reads could not distinguish some IMGT-functional V segments, including TRBV6-2 and TRBV6-3, those segments were excluded. A group of highly shared sequence variants was considered likely to be a technical artifact of the sequencing pipeline. The authors suggested that the approach could potentially be generalized to other disease states and immunological phenotypes. In vitro tests confirmed that three of the cytomegalovirus-associated TCR beta chains recognize cytomegalovirus antigens.

The CDR3 runs 16 amino acids, cysteine and phenylalanine included. Only CDR3 DNA remains: 48 bases, in frame from the first base. Compared with germline, V lacks 1 base and J lacks 8 bases; bases without a gene match: 9. CDR1 and CDR2, per the germline V gene, are SGHTA and FQGNSA. The cohort comprised under 700 healthy bone marrow donors. All cohort members were sampled while nominally healthy, although unrecorded immune exposures were likely present. The donor tested CMV seropositive and was one of the 289 seropositive cohort members. Each donor provided a peripheral blood sample, and peripheral blood mononuclear cells were used for TCR beta sequencing. The Qiagen DNeasy Blood Extraction Kit was used to extract genomic DNA from the blood cell samples. The library relied on the immunoSEQ multiplex PCR assay. A mixture of 60 forward primers for TCR Vbeta segments and 13 reverse primers for TCR Jbeta segments was used in the multiplex PCR. A multiplex PCR assay on genomic DNA amplified the CDR3 region of rearranged TCR beta genes. Amplified TCR beta libraries were sequenced as 87-base-pair reads on the Illumina HiSeq System. The study's own analysis went as follows. In a later analysis, 77 million or so unique TCR beta chains were counted across the roughly 700 repertoires, and about 10 million of these chains were shared by at least two donors. A nearest-neighbor algorithm error-corrected the raw reads and collapsed the reads into unique sequences, merging closely related sequences to remove PCR and sequencing errors. Alignment of CDR3 sequences to IMGT reference sequences was used to assign V, D and J gene segments. For a sequence to be retained, at least a six-nucleotide match to both a V gene segment and a J gene segment was required. A rearrangement counted as productive if the CDR3 had no stop codons and remained in frame with V and J, and every other rearrangement counted as non-productive. CDR3 was defined by IMGT convention, running from the second conserved V-encoded cysteine to the conserved J-encoded phenylalanine. The earlier analysis of 450 to 750 of the donors excluded any sequence lacking an unambiguous match to a single V gene segment. An earlier analysis of approximately 590 of the donors classified V segments as functional when productive rearrangements were above 56.7% and as segregating when the standard deviation between donors was above 5%. To diagnose cytomegalovirus status from the catalog of TCR beta chain sequences, a statistical classification framework was built. V and J gene assignment, in a later analysis, came from comparing TCR nucleotide sequences with IMGT/GENE-DB human TR gene sequences. A later analysis assigned CDR3 sequences and most-parsimonious VDJ recombination scenarios with the TCRdist pipeline. In a later analysis, each TCR beta chain was defined by its CDR3 amino acid sequence together with its V-gene family, and reads without a unique V-gene family were excluded. A later analysis removed roughly 590 highly shared, low-generation-probability nucleotide sequences to deal with suspected cross-contamination and a sequencing artifact. For each public chain, a later analysis derived a clonal expansion index from normalized ranks of inferred template counts within each repertoire. In a later analysis, generation probabilities were computed using a VDJ recombination model fitted to out-of-frame rearrangements, and the results were checked against IGoR. Hypergeometric tests were used in a later analysis to score TCR-TCR, TCR-HLA and TCR-CMV co-occurrence, with a repertoire-size bias correction applied to the TCR pairs. To estimate false discovery rates, a later analysis permuted the HLA or CMV assignments 20 times. A later analysis grouped co-occurring TCRs with DBSCAN, adding TCRdist sequence similarity when clustering within HLA-allele-positive subsets. For co-occurrence clustering, repertoires with fewer than 30,000 or more than 120,000 public chains were excluded, along with a handful of repertoires with anomalous nucleotide sharing. As stored in TCRdb, this immuneACCESS dataset retains in-frame rearrangements with V and J assigned. A fraction of the clones does not appear; measured against another copy, unresolved V genes explain less than half of the discrepancy, and the remainder lacks a known reason. The V and J calls and clone size come from that table; D and trimming were worked out from the DNA. The sample has roughly 180,000 clones on record, around 75% of them singletons. Clones ranked in the top ten supply around 5.9% of the sample.

The sample holds a few counts of this clone. There is no known antigen for this receptor. No base quality information exists; no much larger clone differs at one position. The sequence was collected from a woman in her thirties in good health and CMV-seropositive. The rearranged segments are TRBV7-2 and TRBJ1-4; 8 bases in the junction line up with TRBD1. Sequencing was done on a sample of PBMCs. The DNA sequence is given as TGTGCCAGCAGCTTAGTCCCCACAGGGGGGGGCGAAAAACTGTTTTTT. This yields the protein CASSLVPTGGGEKLFF.